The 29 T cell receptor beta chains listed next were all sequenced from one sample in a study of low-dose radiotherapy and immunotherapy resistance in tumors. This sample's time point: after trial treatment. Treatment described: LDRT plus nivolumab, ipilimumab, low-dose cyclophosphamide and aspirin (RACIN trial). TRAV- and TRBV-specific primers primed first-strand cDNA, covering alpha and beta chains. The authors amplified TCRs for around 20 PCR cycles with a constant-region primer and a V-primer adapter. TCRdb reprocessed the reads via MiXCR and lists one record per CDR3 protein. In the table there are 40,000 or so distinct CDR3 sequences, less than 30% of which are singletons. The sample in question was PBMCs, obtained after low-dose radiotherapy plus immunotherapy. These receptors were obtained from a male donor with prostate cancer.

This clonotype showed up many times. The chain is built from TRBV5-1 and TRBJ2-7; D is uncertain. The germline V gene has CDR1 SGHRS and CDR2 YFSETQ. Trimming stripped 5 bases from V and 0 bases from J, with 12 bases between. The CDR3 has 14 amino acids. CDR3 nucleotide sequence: TGCGCCAGCAGTTCCGACGCTAACTCCTACGAGCAGTACTTC. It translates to CASSSDANSYEQYF.

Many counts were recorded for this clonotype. CDR3 sequence reads: CASSQTGDSYEQYF. In DNA, the CDR3 is TGTGCCAGCAGTCAGACGGGGGACTCCTACGAGCAGTACTTC. The chain joins TRBV6-5 to TRBJ2-7, with D possibly TRBD2 on 6 matching bases. The V end was cut by 5 bases, the J end by 0 bases, with 11 bases between. The CDR3 totals 14 residues. CDR1 MNHEY and CDR2 SVGAGI come from the germline V gene.

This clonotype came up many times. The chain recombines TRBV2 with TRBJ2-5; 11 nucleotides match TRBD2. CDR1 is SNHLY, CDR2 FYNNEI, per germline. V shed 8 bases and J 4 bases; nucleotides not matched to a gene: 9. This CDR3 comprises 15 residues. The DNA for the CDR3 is TGTGCCAGCGCCCTTAGCGGGGGGGGCCGAGAGACCCAGTACTTC. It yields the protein CASALSGGGRETQYF.

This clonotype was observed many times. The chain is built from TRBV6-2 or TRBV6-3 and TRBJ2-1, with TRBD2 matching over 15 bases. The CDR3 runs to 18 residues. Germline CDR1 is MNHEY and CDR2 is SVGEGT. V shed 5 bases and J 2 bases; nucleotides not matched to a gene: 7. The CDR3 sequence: CASSRTSGGASPYNEQFF. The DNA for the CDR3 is TGTGCCAGCAGTCGGACTAGCGGGGGGGCCTCCCCCTACAATGAGCAGTTCTTC.

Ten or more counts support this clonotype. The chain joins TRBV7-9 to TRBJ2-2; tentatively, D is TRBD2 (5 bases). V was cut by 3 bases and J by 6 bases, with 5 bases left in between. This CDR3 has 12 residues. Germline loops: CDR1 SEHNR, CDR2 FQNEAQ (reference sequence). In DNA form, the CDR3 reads TGTGCCAGCAGCTTCGGGGCCGGGGAGCTGTTTTTT. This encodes CASSFGAGELFF.

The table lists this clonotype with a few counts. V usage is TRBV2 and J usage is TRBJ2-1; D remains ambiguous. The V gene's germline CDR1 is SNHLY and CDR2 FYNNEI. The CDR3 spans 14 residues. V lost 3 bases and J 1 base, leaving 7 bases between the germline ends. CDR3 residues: CASSDLGSYNEQFF. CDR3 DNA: TGTGCCAGCAGTGACCTGGGATCCTACAATGAGCAGTTCTTC.

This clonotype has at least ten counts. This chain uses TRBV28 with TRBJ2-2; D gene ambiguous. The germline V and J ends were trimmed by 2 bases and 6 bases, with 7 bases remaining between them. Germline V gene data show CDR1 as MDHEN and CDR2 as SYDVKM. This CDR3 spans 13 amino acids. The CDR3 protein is CASSLGYSGELFF. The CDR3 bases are TGTGCCAGCAGTTTAGGGTATTCCGGGGAGCTGTTTTTT.

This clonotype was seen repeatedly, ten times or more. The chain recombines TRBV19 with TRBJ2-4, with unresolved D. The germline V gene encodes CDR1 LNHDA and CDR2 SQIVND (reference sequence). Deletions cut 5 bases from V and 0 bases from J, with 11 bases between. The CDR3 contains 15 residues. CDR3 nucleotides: TGTGCCAGTAGTGACAACGGAGTAGCCAAAAACATTCAGTACTTC. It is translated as CASSDNGVAKNIQYF.

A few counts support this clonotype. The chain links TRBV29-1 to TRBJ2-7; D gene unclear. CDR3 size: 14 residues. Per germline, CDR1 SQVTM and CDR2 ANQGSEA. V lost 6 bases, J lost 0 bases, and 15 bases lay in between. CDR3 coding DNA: TGCAGCGTCGTTGGAGTTTTGAGCTCCTACGAGCAGTACTTC. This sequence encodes CSVVGVLSSYEQYF.

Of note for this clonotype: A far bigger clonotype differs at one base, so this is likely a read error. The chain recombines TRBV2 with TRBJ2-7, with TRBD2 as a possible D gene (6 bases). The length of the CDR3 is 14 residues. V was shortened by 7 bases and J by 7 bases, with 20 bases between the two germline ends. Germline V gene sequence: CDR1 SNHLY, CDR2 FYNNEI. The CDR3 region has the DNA TGTGCCAGCATCGCGGGGTACGCGTTCGATGAGCAGTACTTC. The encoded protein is CASIAGYAFDEQYF.

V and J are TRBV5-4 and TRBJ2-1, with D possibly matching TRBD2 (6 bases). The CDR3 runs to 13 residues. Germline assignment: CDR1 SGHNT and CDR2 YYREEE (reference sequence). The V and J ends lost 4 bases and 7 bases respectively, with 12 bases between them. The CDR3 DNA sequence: TGTGCCAGCAGCCCACCTCGGGGGAATGAGCAGTTCTTC. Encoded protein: CASSPPRGNEQFF.

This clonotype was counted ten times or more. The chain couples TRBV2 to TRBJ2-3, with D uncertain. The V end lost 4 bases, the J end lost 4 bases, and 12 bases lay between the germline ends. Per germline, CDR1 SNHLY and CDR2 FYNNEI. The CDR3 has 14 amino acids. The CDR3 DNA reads TGTGCCAGCAGTGTTGGGCTGCCCCCAGATACGCAGTATTTT. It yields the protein CASSVGLPPDTQYF.

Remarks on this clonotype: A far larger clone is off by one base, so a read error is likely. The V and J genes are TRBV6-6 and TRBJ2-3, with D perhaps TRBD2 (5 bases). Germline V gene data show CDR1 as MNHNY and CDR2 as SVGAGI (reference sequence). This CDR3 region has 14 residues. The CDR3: CASSEVGSRDTQCF. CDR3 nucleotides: TGTGCCAGCAGTGAAGTAGGTAGTCGGGATACGCAGTGTTTT.

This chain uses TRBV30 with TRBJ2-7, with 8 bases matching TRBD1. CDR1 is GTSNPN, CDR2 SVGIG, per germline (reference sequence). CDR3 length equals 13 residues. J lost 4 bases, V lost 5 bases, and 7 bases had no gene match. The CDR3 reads CAWSGTGTYEQYF. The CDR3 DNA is TGTGCCTGGTCCGGGACAGGCACATACGAGCAGTACTTC.

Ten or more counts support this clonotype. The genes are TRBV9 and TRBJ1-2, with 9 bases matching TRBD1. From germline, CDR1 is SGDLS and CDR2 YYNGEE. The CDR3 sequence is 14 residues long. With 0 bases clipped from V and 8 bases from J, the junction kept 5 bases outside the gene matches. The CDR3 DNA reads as TGTGCCAGCAGCGTAGGGGGGACAGGGAACGGCTACACCTTC. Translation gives CASSVGGTGNGYTF.

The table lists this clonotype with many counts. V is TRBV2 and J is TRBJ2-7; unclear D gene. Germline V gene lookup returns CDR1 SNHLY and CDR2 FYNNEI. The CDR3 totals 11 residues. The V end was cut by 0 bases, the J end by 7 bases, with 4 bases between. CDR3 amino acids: CASSEAWEQYF. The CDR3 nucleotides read TGTGCCAGCAGTGAAGCCTGGGAGCAGTACTTC.

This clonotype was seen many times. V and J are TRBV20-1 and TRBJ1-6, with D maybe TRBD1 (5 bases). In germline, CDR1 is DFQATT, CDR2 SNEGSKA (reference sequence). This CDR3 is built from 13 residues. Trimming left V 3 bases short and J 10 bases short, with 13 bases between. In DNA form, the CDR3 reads TGCAGTGCTAGCGGGCAGGGTCGGTCACCCCTCCACTTT. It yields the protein CSASGQGRSPLHF.

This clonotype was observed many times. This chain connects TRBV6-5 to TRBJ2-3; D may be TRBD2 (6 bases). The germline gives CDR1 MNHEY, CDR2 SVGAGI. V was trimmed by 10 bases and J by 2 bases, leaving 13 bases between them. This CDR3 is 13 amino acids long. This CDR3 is CATYGGATDTQYF. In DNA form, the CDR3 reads TGTGCCACCTACGGAGGGGCCACAGATACGCAGTATTTT.

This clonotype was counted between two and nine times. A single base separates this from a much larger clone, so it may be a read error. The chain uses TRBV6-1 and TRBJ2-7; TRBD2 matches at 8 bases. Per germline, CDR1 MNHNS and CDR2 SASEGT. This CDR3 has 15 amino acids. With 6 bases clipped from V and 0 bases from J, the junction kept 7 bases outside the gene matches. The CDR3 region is CASSRGLEGSYEQYF. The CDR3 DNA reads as TGTGCCAGCAGCAGGGGACTAGAGGGCTCCTACGAGCAGTACTTC.

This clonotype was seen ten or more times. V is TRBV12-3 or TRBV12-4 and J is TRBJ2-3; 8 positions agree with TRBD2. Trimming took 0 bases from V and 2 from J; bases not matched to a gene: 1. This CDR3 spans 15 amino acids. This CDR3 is CASSLAGRATDTQYF. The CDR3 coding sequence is TGTGCCAGCAGTTTAGCCGGGAGGGCCACAGATACGCAGTATTTT.

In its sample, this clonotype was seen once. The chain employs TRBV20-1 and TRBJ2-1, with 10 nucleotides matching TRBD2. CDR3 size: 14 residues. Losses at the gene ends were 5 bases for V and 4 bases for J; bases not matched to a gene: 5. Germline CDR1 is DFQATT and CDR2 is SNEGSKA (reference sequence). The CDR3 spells CSAPELAGYNEQFF. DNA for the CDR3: TGCAGTGCTCCGGAACTAGCGGGGTACAATGAGCAGTTCTTC.

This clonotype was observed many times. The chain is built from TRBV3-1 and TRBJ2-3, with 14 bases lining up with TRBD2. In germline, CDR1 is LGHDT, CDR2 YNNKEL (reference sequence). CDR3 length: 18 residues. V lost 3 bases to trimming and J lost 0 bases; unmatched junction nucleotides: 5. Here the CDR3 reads CASSHGTSGRGSTDTQYF. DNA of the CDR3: TGTGCCAGCAGCCATGGGACTAGCGGGAGAGGAAGCACAGATACGCAGTATTTT.

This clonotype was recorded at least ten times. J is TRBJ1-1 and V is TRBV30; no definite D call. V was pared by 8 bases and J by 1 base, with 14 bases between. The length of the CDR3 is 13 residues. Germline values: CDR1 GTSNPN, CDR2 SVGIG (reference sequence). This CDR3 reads CALDPIKNTEAFF. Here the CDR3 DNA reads TGTGCCCTAGACCCTATCAAGAACACTGAAGCTTTCTTT.

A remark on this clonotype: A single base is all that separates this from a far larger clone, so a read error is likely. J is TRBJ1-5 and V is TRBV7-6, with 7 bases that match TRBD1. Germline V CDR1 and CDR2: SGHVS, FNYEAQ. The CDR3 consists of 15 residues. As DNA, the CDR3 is TGTGCCAGCAGCACGACGACAGGGAACAATAAGCCCCAGCATTTT. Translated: CASSTTTGNNKPQHF.

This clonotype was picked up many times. CDR3 sequence reads: CASSPYSGGSYEQYF. The CDR3 nucleotides read TGTGCCAGCAGTCCGTATAGCGGGGGCTCCTACGAGCAGTACTTC. The chain has TRBV9 and TRBJ2-7, with TRBD2 identical over 9 bases. CDR1 is SGDLS, CDR2 YYNGEE, per germline. The CDR3 length is 15 residues. After removal of 5 bases from V and 0 bases from J, the junction contained 6 bases not matched to a gene.

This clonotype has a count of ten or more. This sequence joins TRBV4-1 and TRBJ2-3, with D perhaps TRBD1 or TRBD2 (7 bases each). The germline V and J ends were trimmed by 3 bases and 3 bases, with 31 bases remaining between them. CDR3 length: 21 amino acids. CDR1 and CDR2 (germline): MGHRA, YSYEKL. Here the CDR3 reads CASSHPGGAGPRGTKTDTQYF. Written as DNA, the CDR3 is TGCGCCAGCAGCCACCCAGGGGGAGCGGGGCCCCGGGGAACGAAAACAGATACGCAGTATTTT.

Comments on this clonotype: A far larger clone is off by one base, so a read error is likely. CDR3 nucleotide sequence: TGTGCCAGCAGTCGCGGGACTAGCGGGAGCACAGATACGCAGTATTTT. It codes for CASSRGTSGSTDTQYF. This chain uses TRBV2 with TRBJ2-3; TRBD2 agrees at 12 bases. The germline V gene has CDR1 SNHLY and CDR2 FYNNEI. Unmatched junction bases numbered 3, after V lost 5 bases and J lost 0 bases. This CDR3 is built from 16 residues.

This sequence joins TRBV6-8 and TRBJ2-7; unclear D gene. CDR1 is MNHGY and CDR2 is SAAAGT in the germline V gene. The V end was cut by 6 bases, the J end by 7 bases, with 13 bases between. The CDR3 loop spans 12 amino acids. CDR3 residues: CASSPSWYEQYF. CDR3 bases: TGTGCCAGCAGCCCATCATGGTATGAGCAGTACTTC.

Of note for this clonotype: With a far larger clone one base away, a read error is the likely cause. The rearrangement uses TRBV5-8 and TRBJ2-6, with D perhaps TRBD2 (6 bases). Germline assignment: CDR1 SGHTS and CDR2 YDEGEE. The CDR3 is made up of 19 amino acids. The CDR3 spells CASSLAVEEAGSGANVLTF. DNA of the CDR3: TGCGCCAGCAGCTTGGCCGTCGAGGAAGCGGGCTCTGGGGCCAACGTCCTGACTTTC. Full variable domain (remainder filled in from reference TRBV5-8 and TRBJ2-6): EAGVTQSPTHLIKTRGQQATLRCSPISGHTSVYWYQQALGLGLQFLLWYDEGEERNRGNFPPRFSGRQFPNYSSELNVNALELEDSALYLCASSLAVEEAGSGANVLTFGAGSRLTVL.